Listed below are T cell receptor beta chains from one sample, sequenced in a study of CD8 T cells in ankylosing spondylitis. TCRdb reanalysed the 5' RACE reads using MiXCR and keeps one entry per CDR3 protein. This table holds about 450,000 distinct CDR3 sequences, roughly a quarter found once. The specimen sequenced was blood, either unsorted or a sorted T cell fraction (not recorded which). The source is a male donor with ankylosing spondylitis. CDR3s include the opening cysteine and the closing phenylalanine or tryptophan. A D gene is named only where the DNA matches it firmly. Size tells how often a clone was seen (once, few, many) or the class of an expanded clone, and some rows leave it out.

V	size	J	D	DNA	CDR3
TRBV7-2	.	TRBJ2-1	.	TGTGCCAGCAGTTTGGGGTGGAGCGGAGGCTACAATGAGCAGTTCTTC	CASSLGWSGGYNEQFF
TRBV24-1	few	TRBJ2-3	.	TGTGCCACCAGTGATTTGACCCATCATGGTACGCAGTATTTT	CATSDLTHHGTQYF
TRBV20-1	few	TRBJ2-3	TRBD1	TGCAGTGCTAGTGGGACAGGGCGATGGAGTACGCAGTATTTT	CSASGTGRWSTQYF
TRBV2	.	TRBJ1-1	TRBD1	TGTGCCAGCAGGCCGGGACAGTGGAACACTGAAGCTTTCTTT	CASRPGQWNTEAFF
TRBV27	once	TRBJ2-3	TRBD1	TGTGCCAGCAGTCGGGCCCCGGGACAGGGGGCGCTTACGCAGTATTTT	CASSRAPGQGALTQYF
TRBV11-2	few	TRBJ1-1	TRBD1	TGTGCCAGCAGCTTAGTACCACCGGGGAGCCCCGGGACAGGGTTTTCCCCTGAAGCTTTCTTT	CASSLVPPGSPGTGFSPEAFF
TRBV18	.	TRBJ2-5	.	TGTGCCAGCTCGCAGGCGAGGGAGACCCAGTACTTC	CASSQARETQYF
TRBV3-1	.	TRBJ1-2	.	TGTGCCAGCAGCCAGATCGACAGGCGCTATGGCTACACCTTC	CASSQIDRRYGYTF
TRBV29-1	few	TRBJ2-2	TRBD2	TGCAGCGGGGGGGGAGCGGGAGGCACCGGGGAGCTGTTTTTT	CSGGGAGGTGELFF
TRBV24-1	.	TRBJ2-2	.	TGTGCCACCAGTGATTCCCCGGACGGGTTCACCGGGGAGCTGTTTTTT	CATSDSPDGFTGELFF
TRBV2	once	TRBJ2-3	.	TGTGCCAGCAACCCCGTGGATAGCACAGATACGCAGTATTTT	CASNPVDSTDTQYF
TRBV12-3/TRBV12-4	many	TRBJ1-1	.	TGTGCCAGCGGGGAGACAGGTCAGGTCACTGAAGCTTTCTTT	CASGETGQVTEAFF
TRBV29-1	few	TRBJ2-1	TRBD1	TGCAGCGTTGAAGGACGGGACAGGGCCTACAATGAGCAGTTCTTC	CSVEGRDRAYNEQFF
TRBV7-9	.	TRBJ1-1	.	TGTGCCAGCAGCTTAGGAGTTGGCGGAATCACTGAAGCTTTCTTT	CASSLGVGGITEAFF
TRBV20-1	.	TRBJ1-3	.	TGCAGTGCTATGGCCGGGGAAGGAAACACCATATATTTT	CSAMAGEGNTIYF
TRBV24-1	.	TRBJ1-5	.	TGTGCCACCAGTGAAGGAATGAAACAGCCCCAGCATTTT	CATSEGMKQPQHF
TRBV6-2/TRBV6-3	few	TRBJ2-3	.	TGTGCCAGCAAATACGGGGGCACAGATACGCAGTATTTT	CASKYGGTDTQYF
TRBV6-6	.	TRBJ2-4	.	TGTGCCAGCGGATACCCCCCTGGGGACATTCAGTACTTC	CASGYPPGDIQYF
TRBV5-1	.	TRBJ2-1	.	TGCGCCAGCAGCCCATACGACTACAATGAGCAGTTCTTC	CASSPYDYNEQFF
TRBV20-1	few	TRBJ2-1	.	TGCAGTGAGGAAAGAGGTCTGGCCTACAATGAGCAGTTCTTC	CSEERGLAYNEQFF
TRBV18	.	TRBJ2-1	.	TGTGCCAGCTCACCAAGCTCTAGGGGAAATGAGCAGTTCTTC	CASSPSSRGNEQFF
TRBV7-2	.	TRBJ1-5	.	TGTGCCAGCAGCTTAGGATACGGTCAGCCCCAGCATTTT	CASSLGYGQPQHF
TRBV12-3/TRBV12-4	few	TRBJ2-3	.	TGTGCCAGCAGCATTGACCCCGGGGTGAGGGATACGCAGTATTTT	CASSIDPGVRDTQYF
TRBV10-3	.	TRBJ1-3	TRBD1	TGTGCCATCAGTGAGACCTCCGGGACAGGGGTCTCCTCTGGAAACACCATATATTTT	CAISETSGTGVSSGNTIYF
TRBV29-1	.	TRBJ1-4	TRBD1	TGCAGTGTGACCGGGACAGGGAATGAAAAACTGTTTTTT	CSVTGTGNEKLFF
TRBV4-1	.	TRBJ2-1	.	TGCGCCAGCAGCCAACAGGGGGGAAGGTCCTACAATGAGCAGTTCTTC	CASSQQGGRSYNEQFF
TRBV6-1	.	TRBJ2-1	TRBD1	TGTGCCAGCAGCGACAGGGCCAGGGGAAATGAGCAGTTCTTC	CASSDRARGNEQFF
TRBV20-1	few	TRBJ2-7	.	TGCAGTGCTAGGCACAGGAGGCCTCCCTACGAGCAGTACTTC	CSARHRRPPYEQYF
TRBV6-2/TRBV6-3	few	TRBJ2-7	.	TGTGCCAGCAGTGACCCGGGCGAGCAGTACTTC	CASSDPGEQYF
TRBV24-1	few	TRBJ2-7	TRBD2	TGTGCCACCAGTGATACGGGGACCGCGGGGGACGAGCAGTACTTC	CATSDTGTAGDEQYF
TRBV10-3	.	TRBJ1-2	TRBD1	TGTGCCATCAGTGGCCGGGAGGGGGCTGCGCTCACCTTC	CAISGREGAALTF
TRBV12-3/TRBV12-4	.	TRBJ1-1	.	TGTGCCAGCAGTTTAAGGGTAGGGAACACTGAAGCTTTCTTT	CASSLRVGNTEAFF
TRBV11-2	.	TRBJ2-7	.	TGTGCCAGCAGCTCGGATTCCCCCTTCATCTACGAGCAGTACTTC	CASSSDSPFIYEQYF
TRBV20-1	.	TRBJ2-1	.	TGCAGTGCTAGAGTGCCCAATGGGGGCAATGAGCAGTTCTTC	CSARVPNGGNEQFF
TRBV27	.	TRBJ2-1	TRBD2	TGTGCCAGCAGTTCAAGGACTAGCGGGGTTTCTGATGAGCAGTTCTTC	CASSSRTSGVSDEQFF
TRBV20-1	.	TRBJ2-5	TRBD2	TGCAGTGCCGAGTCTAGCGGGACCCTGGGCCCAGAGACCCAGTACTTC	CSAESSGTLGPETQYF
TRBV20-1	few	TRBJ1-4	TRBD1	TGCAGTGCTCGACAGGGGTCCCGAATTAATGAAAAACTGTTTTTT	CSARQGSRINEKLFF
TRBV24-1	many	TRBJ2-1	.	TGTGCCACCAGTGACGGGATAGGGTATGAGCAGTTCTTC	CATSDGIGYEQFF
TRBV7-9	few	TRBJ1-1	.	TGTGCCAGCAGCTTTCGGTCGAACACTGAAGCTTTCTTT	CASSFRSNTEAFF
TRBV15	.	TRBJ2-5	.	TGTGCCACCAGCAGAGATCTGGGAAGGACCCAGTACTTC	CATSRDLGRTQYF
TRBV5-1	.	TRBJ1-3	TRBD1	TGCGCCAGCAGCTTGGAACAGGGGGCCGCCAACACCATATATTTT	CASSLEQGAANTIYF
TRBV20-1	few	TRBJ1-5	.	TGCAGTGCTAGAGATAGGCAGTACAATCAGCCCCAGCATTTT	CSARDRQYNQPQHF
TRBV7-6	.	TRBJ2-3	.	TGTGCCAGCACTTCCCTCGGCGGAGGTCTTACAGATACGCAGTATTTT	CASTSLGGGLTDTQYF
TRBV7-9	.	TRBJ2-1	.	TGTGCCAGCAGCTTAGAAACGATAGGTTTTCACAATGAGCAGTTCTTC	CASSLETIGFHNEQFF
TRBV20-1	few	TRBJ2-2	.	TGCAGTGCTAGACCGCCCGGGGCAGCGACGACCGGGGAGCTGTTTTTT	CSARPPGAATTGELFF
TRBV29-1	.	TRBJ2-1	TRBD2	TGCAGCGTTGAGCTAGCGGGAGGGCCGCTTAGCGACAATGAGCAGTTCTTC	CSVELAGGPLSDNEQFF
TRBV11-2	.	TRBJ2-1	.	TGTGCCAGCAGCTTAGATCCAGGGCGGCACTCCTACAATGAGCAGTTCTTC	CASSLDPGRHSYNEQFF
TRBV11-2	many	TRBJ2-1	.	TGTGCCAGCAGCTTTCTGCAGGGATCAGGTGAGCAGTTCTTC	CASSFLQGSGEQFF
TRBV12-3/TRBV12-4	few	TRBJ2-3	.	TGTGCCAGCGGTTTGGGAATCCGGCCAGATACGCAGTATTTT	CASGLGIRPDTQYF
TRBV20-1	.	TRBJ2-5	.	TGCAGTGCACAGATCGACAGGCAAGAGACCCAGTACTTC	CSAQIDRQETQYF
TRBV20-1	.	TRBJ2-7	TRBD2	TGCAGTGCTAGAGCGCCTAGCGGAGGCTCCTACGAGCAGTACTTC	CSARAPSGGSYEQYF
TRBV29-1	few	TRBJ1-1	TRBD1	TGCAGCGGTAAGGGGGCCGCGGCTGAAGCTTTCTTT	CSGKGAAAEAFF
TRBV19	.	TRBJ1-1	.	TGTGCCAGTAGTATCGCCGGGGCGCACACTGAAGCTTTCTTT	CASSIAGAHTEAFF
TRBV7-8	many	TRBJ2-1	TRBD2	TGTGCCAGCAGCACATCCGGGACTAGGAACAATGAGCAGTTCTTC	CASSTSGTRNNEQFF
TRBV20-1	.	TRBJ2-6	.	TGCAGTGCCATGGGGGGATCTGGGGCCAACGTCCTGACTTTC	CSAMGGSGANVLTF
TRBV5-1	few	TRBJ2-3	.	TGCGCCAGCAGCTATGCTGGGACAGATACGCAGTATTTT	CASSYAGTDTQYF
TRBV5-1	few	TRBJ2-1	TRBD1	TGCGCCAGCAGCCGTATACAGGGGTACAATGAGCAGTTCTTC	CASSRIQGYNEQFF
TRBV6-5	.	TRBJ1-3	.	TGTGCCAGCAAGTTAGCAGGGGCAGAAGGAAACACCATATATTTT	CASKLAGAEGNTIYF
TRBV9	.	TRBJ1-6	.	TGTGCCAGCAGCGTAAGGACAGATAATTCACCCCTCCACTTT	CASSVRTDNSPLHF
TRBV20-1	few	TRBJ2-1	TRBD2	TGCAGTGCTAGATATAGCGGGGCCTACAATGAGCAGTTCTTC	CSARYSGAYNEQFF